The sequence of this TCR beta chain was determined in a study of blood T cells in healthy people across ages. The CDR3 has 15 amino acids. Trimming stripped 4 bases from V and 0 bases from J, with 10 bases between. Per the germline V gene, CDR1 is SEHNR and CDR2 is FQNEAQ (reference sequence). Together with a sample-barcoded 5' primer, a J-beta primer mix was included in a second PCR lasting about 7 to 12 cycles. Carrying 12 random nucleotides, a template-switch adaptor labeled each individual cDNA molecule. Via MiXCR, TCRdb re-called the 5' RACE reads, giving one row per CDR3 protein. The sample consists of about 1,800,000 distinct CDR3 sequences, approximately 30% of them appearing once. Study-wide findings and caveats: Naive T cell percentage and TCR beta diversity correlated strongly. Estimates of total diversity, which came from one million sequenced T cells, were considered to be underestimates. Age brought a roughly linear fall in TCR beta diversity measured per million T cells.

This clonotype was observed a few times. Its target is not known. This receptor was obtained from a woman aged 30 to 39 in good health. J is TRBJ1-5 and V is TRBV7-9; D is perhaps TRBD1 (5 bases). Sample: blood. This chain's CDR3 is CASSSGGGSNQPQHF. CDR3 in DNA: TGTGCCAGCAGCTCGGGGGGAGGTAGCAATCAGCCCCAGCATTTT.